This is a list of T cell receptor beta chains from one sample in a study of shared clonotypes between healthy human individuals. Clones were sequenced by immunoSEQ multiplex PCR, and TCRdb holds only the in-frame ones, with some missing. Of 2,100,000 or so clones in the sample, 95% were seen once. Sequenced material: naive CD4+ T cells sorted from blood. The receptors come from a man between 18 and 35 years old in good health. Each CDR3 is given with its conserved first and last residue. The D gene is left open where the match is weak. A row's size may be missing; if present it is once, few, many or a size class.

>TRBV6-5|TRBJ2-7|NA|NA
CASSRDGGEQYF
>TRBV28|TRBJ2-7|NA|NA
CASTERGRVDHEQYF
>TRBV11-2|TRBJ2-7|NA|TRBD1
CASSLVGTGGLLEQYF
>TRBV4-1|TRBJ1-4|once|TRBD1
CASSQFDRGLTNEKLFF
>TRBV28|TRBJ1-2|NA|TRBD1
CASSPIGWGTGEDGYTF
>TRBV7-2|TRBJ2-1|NA|NA
CASSLGSVPGQEQFF
>TRBV5-1|TRBJ2-7|NA|TRBD2
CASSPRSSGQSYEQYF
>TRBV19|TRBJ2-2|NA|NA
CASSIFRGASTGELFF
>TRBV6-6|TRBJ2-5|NA|TRBD1
CASRPRTGQETQYF
>TRBV10-3|TRBJ1-4|NA|TRBD1
CAISESGGQITNEKLFF
>TRBV4-3|TRBJ1-4|NA|TRBD1
CASSQALGQPNEKLFF
>TRBV5-4|TRBJ2-7|NA|TRBD2
CASSRLGGRTNEQYF
>TRBV4-3|TRBJ2-7|NA|TRBD2
CASSLGGGISYEQYF
>TRBV5-1|TRBJ2-3|NA|TRBD2
CASSPVLAGPTDTQYF
>TRBV5-1|TRBJ1-4|NA|NA
CASRTGKTTNEKLFF
>TRBV28|TRBJ1-2|NA|TRBD1
CASSVLGQGMDGYTF
>TRBV15|TRBJ1-2|NA|TRBD1
CATSRATRDREVNYGYTF
>TRBV2|TRBJ1-6|NA|NA
CAGENSGNSPLHF
>TRBV27|TRBJ2-1|NA|NA
CASNRDGVHEQFF
>TRBV2|TRBJ1-4|NA|NA
CASSDRTATNEKLFF